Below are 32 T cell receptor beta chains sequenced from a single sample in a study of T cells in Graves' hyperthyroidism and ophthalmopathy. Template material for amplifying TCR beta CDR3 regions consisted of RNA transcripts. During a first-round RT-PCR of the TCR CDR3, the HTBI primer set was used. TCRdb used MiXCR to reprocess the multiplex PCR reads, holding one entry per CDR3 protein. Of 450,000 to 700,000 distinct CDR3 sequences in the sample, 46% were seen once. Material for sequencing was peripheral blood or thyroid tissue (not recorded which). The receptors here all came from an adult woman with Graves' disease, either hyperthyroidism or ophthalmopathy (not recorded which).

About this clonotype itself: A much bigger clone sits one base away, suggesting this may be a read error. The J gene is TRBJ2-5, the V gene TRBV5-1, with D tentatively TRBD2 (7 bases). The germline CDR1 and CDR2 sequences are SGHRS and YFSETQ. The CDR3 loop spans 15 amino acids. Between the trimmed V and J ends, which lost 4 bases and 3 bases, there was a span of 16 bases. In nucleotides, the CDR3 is TGCGCCAGCAGCAAAAGCGGGACAACTAAAGAGACCCAGTACTTC. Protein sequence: CASSKSGTTKETQYF.

In DNA, the CDR3 is TGTGCCAGCAACGATGGGGCGGGGGAGCAGTACTTC. Protein product: CASNDGAGEQYF. The chain has TRBV2 and TRBJ2-7; weak D call: TRBD2 (6 bases). CDR1 and CDR2 (germline): SNHLY, FYNNEI. This CDR3 spans 12 amino acids. The V end was cut by 7 bases, the J end by 7 bases, with 14 bases between.

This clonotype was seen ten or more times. The CDR3 DNA follows: TGTGCCAGCAGTGAGGACAGAAACACTGAAGCTTTCTTT. This gives the protein CASSEDRNTEAFF. The V and J genes are TRBV2 and TRBJ1-1, with D possibly matching TRBD1 (6 bases). The CDR3 has 13 residues. Germline V gene lookup returns CDR1 SNHLY and CDR2 FYNNEI. V dropped 3 bases and J dropped 2 bases, with 7 bases sitting between them.

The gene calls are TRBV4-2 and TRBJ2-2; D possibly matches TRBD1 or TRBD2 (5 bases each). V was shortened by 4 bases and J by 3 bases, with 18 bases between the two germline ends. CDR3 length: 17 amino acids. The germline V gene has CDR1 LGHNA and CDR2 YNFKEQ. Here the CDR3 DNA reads TGTGCCAGCAGCCCGACTACAGGCAACTTATACACCGGGGAGCTGTTTTTT. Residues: CASSPTTGNLYTGELFF.

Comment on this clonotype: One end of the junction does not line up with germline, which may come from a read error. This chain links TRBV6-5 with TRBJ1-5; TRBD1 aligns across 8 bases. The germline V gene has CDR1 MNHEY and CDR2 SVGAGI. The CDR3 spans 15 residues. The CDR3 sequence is CASSCGAGGNQPHHF. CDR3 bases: TGTGCCAGCAGTTGCGGGGCAGGGGGCAACCAGCCCCATCATTTT.

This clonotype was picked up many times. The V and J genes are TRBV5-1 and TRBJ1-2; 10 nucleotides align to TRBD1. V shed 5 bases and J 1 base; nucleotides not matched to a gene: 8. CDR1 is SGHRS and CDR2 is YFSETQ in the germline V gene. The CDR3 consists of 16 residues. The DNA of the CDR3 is TGCGCCAGCAGTCGGGACAGGGGCGTCAGTAACTATGGCTACACCTTC. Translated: CASSRDRGVSNYGYTF.

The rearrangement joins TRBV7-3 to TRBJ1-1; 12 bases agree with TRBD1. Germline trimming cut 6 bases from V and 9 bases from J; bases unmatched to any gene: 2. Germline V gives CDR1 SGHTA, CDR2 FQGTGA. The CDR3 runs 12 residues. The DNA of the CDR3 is TGTGCCAGCAGTGGGACAGGGGGCAAAGCTTTCTTT. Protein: CASSGTGGKAFF.

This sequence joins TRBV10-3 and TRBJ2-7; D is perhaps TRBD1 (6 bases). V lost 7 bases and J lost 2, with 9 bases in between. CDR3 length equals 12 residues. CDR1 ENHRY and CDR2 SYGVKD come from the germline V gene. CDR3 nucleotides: TGTGCCATCAAGGCAGGGGCCTACGAGCAGTACTTC. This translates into CAIKAGAYEQYF.

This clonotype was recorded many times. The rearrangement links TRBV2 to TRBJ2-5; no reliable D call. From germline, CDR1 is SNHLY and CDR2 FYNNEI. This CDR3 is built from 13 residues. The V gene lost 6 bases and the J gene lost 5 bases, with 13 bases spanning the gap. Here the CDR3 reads CASSPWAGETQYF. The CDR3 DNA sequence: TGTGCCAGCAGCCCCTGGGCTGGTGAGACCCAGTACTTC.

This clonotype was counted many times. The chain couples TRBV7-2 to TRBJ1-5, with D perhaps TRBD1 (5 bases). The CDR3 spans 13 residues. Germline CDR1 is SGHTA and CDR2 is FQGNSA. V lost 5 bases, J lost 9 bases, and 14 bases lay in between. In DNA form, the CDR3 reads TGTGCCAGCAGCCTAAGAATGGGGGGGCCCCAGCATTTT. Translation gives CASSLRMGGPQHF.

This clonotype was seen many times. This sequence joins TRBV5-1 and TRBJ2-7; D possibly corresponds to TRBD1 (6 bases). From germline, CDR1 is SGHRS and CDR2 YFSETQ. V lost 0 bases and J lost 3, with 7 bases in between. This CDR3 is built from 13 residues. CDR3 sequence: CASSLGTVYEQYF. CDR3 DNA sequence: TGCGCCAGCAGCTTGGGGACAGTCTACGAGCAGTACTTC.

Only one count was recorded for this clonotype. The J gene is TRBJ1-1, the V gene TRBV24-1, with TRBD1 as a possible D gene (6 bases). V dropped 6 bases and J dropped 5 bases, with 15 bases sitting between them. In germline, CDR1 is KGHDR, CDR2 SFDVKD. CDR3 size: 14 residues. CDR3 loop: CATSYTGMGTEAFF. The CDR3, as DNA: TGTGCCACCAGTTATACAGGGATGGGTACTGAAGCTTTCTTT.

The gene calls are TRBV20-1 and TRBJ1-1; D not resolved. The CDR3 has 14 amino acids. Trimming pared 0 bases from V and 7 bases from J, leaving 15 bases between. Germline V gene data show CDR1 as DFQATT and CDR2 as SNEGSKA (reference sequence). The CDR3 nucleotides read TGCAGTGCTAGAGATTCTAGGGCCGTCGGTGAAGCTTTCTTT. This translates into CSARDSRAVGEAFF.

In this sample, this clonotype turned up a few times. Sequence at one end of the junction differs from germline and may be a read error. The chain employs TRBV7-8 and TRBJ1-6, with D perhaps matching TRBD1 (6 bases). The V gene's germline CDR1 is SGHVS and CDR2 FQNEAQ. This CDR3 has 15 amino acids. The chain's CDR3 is CASSLAGAKNSPLHF. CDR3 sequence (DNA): TGTGCCAGCAGCCTAGCGGGGGCGAAAAATTCACCCCTCCACTTT.

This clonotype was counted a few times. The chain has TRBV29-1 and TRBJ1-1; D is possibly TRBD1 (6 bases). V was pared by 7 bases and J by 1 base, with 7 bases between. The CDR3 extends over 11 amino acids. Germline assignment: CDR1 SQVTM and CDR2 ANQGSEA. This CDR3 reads CSGGQNTEAFF. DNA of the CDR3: TGCAGCGGGGGACAGAACACTGAAGCTTTCTTT.

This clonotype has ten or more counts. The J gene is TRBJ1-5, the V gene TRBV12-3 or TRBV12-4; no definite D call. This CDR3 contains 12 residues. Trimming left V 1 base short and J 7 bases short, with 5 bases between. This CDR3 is CASSLGGQPQHF. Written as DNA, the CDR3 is TGTGCCAGCAGTTTAGGGGGACAGCCCCAGCATTTT.

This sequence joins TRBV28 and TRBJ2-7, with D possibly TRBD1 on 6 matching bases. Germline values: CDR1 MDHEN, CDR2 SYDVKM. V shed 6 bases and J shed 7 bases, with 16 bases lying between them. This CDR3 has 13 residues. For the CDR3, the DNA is TGTGCCAGCAGCACAGGGTGGACGTGGGAGCAGTACTTC. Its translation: CASSTGWTWEQYF.

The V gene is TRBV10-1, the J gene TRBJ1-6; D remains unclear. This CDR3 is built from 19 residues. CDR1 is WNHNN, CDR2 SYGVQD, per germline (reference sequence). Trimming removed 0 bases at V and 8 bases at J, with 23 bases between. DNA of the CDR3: TGCGCCAGCAGTGAGTCTGTTTGGTGGTCTAAGCGTGCGGATTCACCCCTCCACTTT. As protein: CASSESVWWSKRADSPLHF.

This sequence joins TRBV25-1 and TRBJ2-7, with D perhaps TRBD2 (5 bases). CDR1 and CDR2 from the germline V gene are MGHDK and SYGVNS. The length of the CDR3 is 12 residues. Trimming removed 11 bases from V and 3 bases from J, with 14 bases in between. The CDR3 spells CAQQPSSYEQYF. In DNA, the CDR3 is TGTGCCCAGCAGCCTAGCAGCTACGAGCAGTACTTC.

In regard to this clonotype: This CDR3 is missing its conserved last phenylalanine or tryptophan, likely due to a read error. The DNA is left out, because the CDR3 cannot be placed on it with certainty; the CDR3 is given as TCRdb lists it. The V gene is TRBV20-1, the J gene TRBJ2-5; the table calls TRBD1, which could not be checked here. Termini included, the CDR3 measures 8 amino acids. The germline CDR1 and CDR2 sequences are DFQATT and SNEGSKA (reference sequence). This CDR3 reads CSAREPGV.

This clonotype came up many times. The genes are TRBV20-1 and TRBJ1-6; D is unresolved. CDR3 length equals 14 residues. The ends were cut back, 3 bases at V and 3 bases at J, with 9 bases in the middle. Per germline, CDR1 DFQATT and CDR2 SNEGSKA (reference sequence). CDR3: CSARGLNYNSPLHF. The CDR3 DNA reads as TGCAGTGCTAGGGGCCTTAACTATAATTCACCCCTCCACTTT.

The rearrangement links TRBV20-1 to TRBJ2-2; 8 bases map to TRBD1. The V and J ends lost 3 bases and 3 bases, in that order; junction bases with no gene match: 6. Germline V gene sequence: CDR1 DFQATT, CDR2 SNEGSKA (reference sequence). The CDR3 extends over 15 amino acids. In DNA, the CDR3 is TGCAGTGCTAGGGACAGGGTCAGTTACACCGGGGAGCTGTTTTTT. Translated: CSARDRVSYTGELFF.

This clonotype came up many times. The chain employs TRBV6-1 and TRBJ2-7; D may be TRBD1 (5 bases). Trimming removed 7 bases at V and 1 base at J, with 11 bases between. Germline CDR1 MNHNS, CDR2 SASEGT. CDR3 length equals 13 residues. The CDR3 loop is CASNLRVSYEQYF. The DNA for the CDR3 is TGTGCCAGCAACCTCAGGGTATCCTACGAGCAGTACTTC.

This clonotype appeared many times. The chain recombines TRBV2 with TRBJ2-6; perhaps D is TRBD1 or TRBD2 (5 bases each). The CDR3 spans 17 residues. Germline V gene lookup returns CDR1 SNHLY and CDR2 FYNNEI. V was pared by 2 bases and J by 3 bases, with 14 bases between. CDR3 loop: CASSEPQGRGGANVLTF. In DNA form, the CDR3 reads TGTGCCAGCAGTGAACCCCAGGGCCGGGGTGGGGCCAACGTCCTGACTTTC.

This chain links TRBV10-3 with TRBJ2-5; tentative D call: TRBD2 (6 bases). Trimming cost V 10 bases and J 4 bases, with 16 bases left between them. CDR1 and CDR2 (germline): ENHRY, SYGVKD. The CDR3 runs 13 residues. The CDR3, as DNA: TGTGCCACCTCTTTCGGGAGCACAGAGACCCAGTACTTC. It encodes CATSFGSTETQYF.

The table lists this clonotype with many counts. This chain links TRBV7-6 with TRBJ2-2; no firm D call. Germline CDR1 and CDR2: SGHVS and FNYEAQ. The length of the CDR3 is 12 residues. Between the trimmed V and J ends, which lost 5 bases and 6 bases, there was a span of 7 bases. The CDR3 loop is CASSPHPGELFF. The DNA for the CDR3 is TGTGCCAGCAGCCCCCACCCCGGGGAGCTGTTTTTT.

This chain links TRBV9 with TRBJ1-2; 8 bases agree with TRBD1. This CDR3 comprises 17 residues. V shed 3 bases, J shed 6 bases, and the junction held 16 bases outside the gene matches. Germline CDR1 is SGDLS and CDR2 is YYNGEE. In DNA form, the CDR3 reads TGTGCCAGCAGCGCCCTATTCGGACAGGGAAGAAACGATGGCTACACCTTC. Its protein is CASSALFGQGRNDGYTF.

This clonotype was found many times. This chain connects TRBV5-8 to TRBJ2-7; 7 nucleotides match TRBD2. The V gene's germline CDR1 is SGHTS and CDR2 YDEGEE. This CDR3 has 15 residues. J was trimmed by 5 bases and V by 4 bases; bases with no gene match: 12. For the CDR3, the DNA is TGTGCCAGCAGCATTGGACTAGTAGGATCTGACGAGCAGTACTTC. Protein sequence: CASSIGLVGSDEQYF.

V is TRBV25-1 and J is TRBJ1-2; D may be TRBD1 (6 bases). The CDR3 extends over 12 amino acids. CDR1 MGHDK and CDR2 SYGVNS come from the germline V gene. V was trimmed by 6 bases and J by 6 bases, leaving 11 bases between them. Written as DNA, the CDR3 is TGTGCCAGCAGGGGGGCAGGCGATGGCTACACCTTC. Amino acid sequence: CASRGAGDGYTF.

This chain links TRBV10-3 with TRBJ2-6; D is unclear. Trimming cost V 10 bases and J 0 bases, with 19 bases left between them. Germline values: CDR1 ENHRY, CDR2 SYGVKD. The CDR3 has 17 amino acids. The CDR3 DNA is TGTGCCACCCTTCAAGGAACCCGCCGCTCTGGGGCCAACGTCCTGACTTTC. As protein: CATLQGTRRSGANVLTF.

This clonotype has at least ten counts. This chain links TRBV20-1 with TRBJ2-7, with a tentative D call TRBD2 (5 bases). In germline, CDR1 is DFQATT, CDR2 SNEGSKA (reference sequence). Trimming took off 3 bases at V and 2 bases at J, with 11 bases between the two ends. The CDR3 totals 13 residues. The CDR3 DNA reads TGCAGTGCTAGTTTAGCGCTCCCCTACGAGCAGTACTTC. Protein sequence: CSASLALPYEQYF.

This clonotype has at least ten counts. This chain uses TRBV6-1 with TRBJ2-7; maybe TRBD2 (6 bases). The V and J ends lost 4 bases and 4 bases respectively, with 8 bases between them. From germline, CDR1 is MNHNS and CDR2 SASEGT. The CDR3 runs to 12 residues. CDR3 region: CASSGLAYEQYF. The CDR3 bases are TGTGCCAGCAGTGGGCTAGCGTACGAGCAGTACTTC.